This T cell receptor (beta chain) was captured in a study of cytomegalovirus exposure and HLA in healthy donors (dated by TCRdb to the late 2010s). Background on the whole study: In an earlier analysis of under 750 of the donors, 276 Gb of sequence data and roughly 100 million unique TCR beta sequences from some 170 million T cells were reported. An early release that covered approximately 600 HLA-typed donors contained approximately 300 gigabases of sequencing data and around 85 million unique TCR sequences. The genetic ancestry cluster associated with self-reported Caucasian donors included 81% of the roughly 410 genotyped donors. The study aimed to test whether cataloging public T cell receptors could reveal signatures of past pathogen exposure. The study used immunosequencing to profile the T cell repertoires of several hundred subjects and linked those repertoires to cytomegalovirus serostatus. A separate validation cohort of roughly 120 different subjects was used in addition to the 666-subject first cohort. High-throughput TCR immunosequencing, statistical association of individual TCRs with disease status, and machine learning were combined to predict cytomegalovirus infection status. A later analysis re-examined previously published TCR beta repertoires from roughly 650 donors and added high-resolution HLA genotyping to investigate patterns of TCR occurrence. In the later analysis, no new phenotypic data were used to find candidate immune exposures; instead, reliance was placed on TCR beta sequences and their occurrence across donors. An earlier analysis of fewer than 750 of the donors used high-throughput TCR beta sequencing to judge whether each TCR beta V gene segment behaved as functional or pseudogenic. Donor age, sex, ethnicity and CMV serostatus were compiled alongside the repertoire data. A later genetic analysis took genome-wide SNP genotypes for about 65% of the 666 donors and used that subset as a discovery cohort. All discovery cohort repertoires had been generated on a single sequencing platform. Both class I and class II loci were covered by HLA typing, at four-digit resolution. Typing coverage varied by locus: about 629-630 donors for A, B, C, DRB1 and DQB1; more than 500 for DQA1; around 570 for DPA1; approximately 490 for DPB1. Because of strong linkage in the cohort, five DR-DQ haplotypes were treated as single units for association and clustering. Among 300 to 500 genotyped donors of the cohort, an average of around 220,000 unique TCR beta nucleotide sequences was sequenced per donor, of which about 20% were non-productive. General findings and caveats noted by the study authors: Because the 87-base-pair reads could not distinguish some IMGT-functional V segments, including TRBV6-2 and TRBV6-3, those segments were excluded. In vitro tests confirmed that three of the cytomegalovirus-associated TCR beta chains recognize cytomegalovirus antigens. The authors suggested that the approach could potentially be extended to other disease states and immunological phenotypes. While some public TCRs were present in many individuals, most TCR sequences turned up only very rarely across donors. The sequencing pipeline was judged likely to have produced a cluster of highly shared sequence variants as a technical artifact. Several of the top co-occurrence clusters appeared to be linked to parvovirus B19, influenza, CMV and Epstein-Barr virus, according to a later analysis. Because some donors lacked HLA typing at each locus, the association tests relied only on the typed subset. According to a later analysis, TCR association rates differed among HLA loci, with DRB1 alleles showing the most associated TCRs and HLA-C alleles showing the fewest. The only immune exposure information available for the cohort was CMV serostatus. A later analysis found that HLA-associated TCR beta chains were more clonally expanded and had lower generation probabilities than equally common non-associated chains. Because counts were too low, around 18 rarely observed V segments, including chromosome 9 orphons, were left out of the earlier analysis of several hundred of the donors. An earlier analysis of approximately 570 of the donors showed that most TCR beta V segments appeared in productive rearrangements either about 87% or about 30% of the time, which broadly matched IMGT annotations. At a false discovery rate of 0.05, a later analysis linked 15,000 to 20,000 TCR beta sequences to specific HLA alleles. Cytomegalovirus status was reported to be diagnosed by the classifier with high specificity and sensitivity in both the original and validation cohorts. V-gene and J-gene trimming of TCR beta chains was associated with a missense DCLRE1C variant in a later genetic analysis, and the association was replicated in an independent cohort. A further reported finding was that TCR beta sequences accurately predicted the HLA-A and HLA-B alleles for most subjects in the first cohort. Presence/absence analyses assumed roughly uniform sequencing depth across donors, an assumption that may not hold. Linkage disequilibrium might explain the correlated functional status among segregating V segments, but an unknown experimental factor could not be ruled out. A later genetic analysis reported fewer N-insertions in productive TCRs among donors in an Asian-associated ancestry cluster than the approximately 700-donor mean. The study gave a list of 150 to 200 TCR beta chains associated with cytomegalovirus. Most CMV-associated TCR beta chains appeared to be HLA-restricted in a later analysis, and the HLA associations seemed to be driven largely by CMV exposure. Strong co-occurrence of HLA alleles, especially DR and DQ, made assigning TCR associations to individual alleles difficult. In this cohort, only TCR beta chains were sequenced, and detectable features were limited by the absence of alpha or paired-chain data.

The library was made by the immunoSEQ multiplex PCR assay. For the multiplex PCR, a mixture combining 60 forward primers for TCR Vbeta segments and 13 reverse primers for TCR Jbeta segments was used. A multiplex PCR assay on genomic DNA amplified the CDR3 region of rearranged TCR beta genes. Amplified TCR beta libraries were sequenced as 87-base-pair reads on the Illumina HiSeq System. The paper's data handling went like this. Across the roughly 670 repertoires, a later analysis counted approximately 83 million unique TCR beta chains, approximately 12 million of which were shared by at least two donors. Raw reads were error-corrected and collapsed into unique sequences by a nearest-neighbor algorithm in which closely related sequences were merged to remove PCR and sequencing errors. CDR3 sequences were aligned to IMGT reference sequences to assign V, D and J gene segments. Each retained sequence needed at least a six-nucleotide match to both a V gene segment and a J gene segment. Rearrangements were classified as productive when the CDR3 lacked stop codons and remained in frame with V and J, and all other rearrangements were classified as non-productive. Following IMGT convention, CDR3 was defined as the stretch from the second conserved V-encoded cysteine up to the conserved J-encoded phenylalanine. In an earlier analysis of approximately 590 of the donors, sequences lacking an unambiguous match to a single V gene segment were excluded. In an earlier analysis of more than 500 of the donors, a V segment was called functional when productive rearrangements were above 56.7%, and segregating when the standard deviation between donors exceeded 5%. A statistical classification framework was developed to diagnose cytomegalovirus status using the catalog of TCR beta chain sequences. In a later analysis, V and J genes were assigned by comparing TCR nucleotide sequences against IMGT/GENE-DB human TR gene sequences. A later analysis assigned CDR3 sequences and most-parsimonious VDJ recombination scenarios with the TCRdist pipeline. A later analysis defined each TCR beta chain by its CDR3 amino acid sequence plus V-gene family, and excluded reads lacking a unique V-gene family. As a way to deal with suspected cross-contamination and a sequencing artifact, a later analysis dropped approximately 570 nucleotide sequences that were highly shared and had low generation probability. In a later analysis, a clonal expansion index was calculated for each public chain from normalized within-repertoire ranks of inferred template counts. A later analysis computed generation probabilities with a VDJ recombination model fitted to out-of-frame rearrangements, and checked the results against IGoR. In a later analysis, TCR-TCR, TCR-HLA and TCR-CMV co-occurrence was scored with hypergeometric tests, and a repertoire-size bias correction was applied to TCR pairs. A later analysis estimated false discovery rates by permuting HLA or CMV assignments 20 times. In a later analysis, co-occurring TCRs were grouped using DBSCAN, with TCRdist sequence similarity added in when clustering inside HLA-allele-positive subsets. For co-occurrence clustering, repertoires with fewer than 30,000 or more than 120,000 public chains were excluded, along with a handful of repertoires with anomalous nucleotide sharing. The immuneACCESS repertoire file appears here via TCRdb, limited to in-frame rearrangements. These files lack a portion of the clones; in checked studies, under half of the deficit traces to unresolved V genes, and the cause of the others is not known. Clone size and the V and J calls come from that table; the DNA yielded D and trimming. Here the sample has around 150,000 clones; approximately 88% occur a single time. Over 1.5% of the sample is taken by the ten largest.

Comments on this clone: Its antigen target is currently unknown. No qualities accompany the bases; no much larger clone lies one base away.

The CDR3 contains 18 residues, cysteine and phenylalanine counted. Of all the DNA, just the CDR3 is kept, 54 bases in frame from base 1. At the junction V is shortened by 2 bases and J by 2 bases, with 22 bases in between. The cohort was made up of around 720 healthy bone marrow donors. All cohort members were sampled while nominally healthy, although unrecorded immune exposures were likely present. The donor was CMV seronegative and belonged to the group of approximately 320 seronegative cohort members. A peripheral blood sample was provided by each donor, and peripheral blood mononuclear cells were used for TCR beta sequencing. Genomic DNA extraction from the blood cell samples was performed with the Qiagen DNeasy Blood Extraction Kit.

The source material was PBMCs. In this chain, TRBV23-1 is recombined with TRBJ2-7, with the identity of the D gene unclear. TRBV23-1 is sorted into the ORF group, with uncertain function. The TCR comes from a young woman in good health and CMV-seronegative. The bases read TGCGCCAGCAGTCAAACTTCGGTTGTTAGAATGGGCACCTACGAGCAGTACTTC. It translates as CASSQTSVVRMGTYEQYF.